This entry lists 17 T cell receptor beta chains sequenced from one sample in a study of T cells after yellow fever vaccination (dated by TCRdb to the late 2010s). What this sample's treatment or condition label stands for: live attenuated yellow fever vaccine strain. Library method: 5' RACE. TCRdb lists the instrument as Illumina NovaSeq 6000. TCRdb passed the public sequencing reads through fastp at Q25 and MiXCR, retaining productive beta sequences. Duplicate CDR3 protein sequences are folded into a single record with the most common DNA and genes. The sample has over 250,000 distinct CDR3 sequences on record, roughly 4.8% of them singletons. 2.5% to 4% of the sample goes to the ten largest clones. Sequences were derived from CD4+ T cells sorted from PBMCs, sampled on the day of the yellow fever booster vaccination. Source of these receptors: a man aged 18 to 30 who received the YFV17D yellow fever vaccine.

V is TRBV6-1 and J is TRBJ1-2; D remains ambiguous. Trimming cost V 6 bases and J 2 bases, with 7 bases left between them. Germline V gives CDR1 MNHNS, CDR2 SASEGT. This CDR3 comprises 12 residues. CDR3 sequence reads: CASREGNYGYTF. In DNA, the CDR3 is TGTGCCAGCAGGGAGGGCAACTATGGCTACACCTTC.

The chain recombines TRBV15 with TRBJ2-2; D possibly corresponds to TRBD1 (5 bases). CDR3 length equals 17 residues. Germline values: CDR1 LNHNV, CDR2 YYDKDF (reference sequence). Between the trimmed V and J ends, which lost 11 bases and 1 base, there was a span of 23 bases. The CDR3 here is CASTPSRQSLNTGELFF. The CDR3 coding sequence is TGTGCCTCTACCCCCTCTCGACAGAGCTTGAACACCGGGGAGCTGTTTTTT.

This clonotype was seen more than once but under ten times. Given a much more abundant clone one base away, this may be a read error. The rearrangement uses TRBV5-1 and TRBJ1-1; D perhaps matches TRBD1 (5 bases). In germline, CDR1 is SGHRS, CDR2 YFSETQ. The CDR3 runs 14 residues. V was pared by 1 base and J by 0 bases, with 7 bases between. CDR3 DNA sequence: TGCGCCAGCAGCTTGAGACAGATGAACACTGAAGCTTTCTTT. Amino acids: CASSLRQMNTEAFF.

The chain uses TRBV4-1 and TRBJ1-1; 8 bases align to TRBD1. The germline V gene encodes CDR1 MGHRA and CDR2 YSYEKL. The trim removed 3 bases at V and 3 bases at J, leaving 6 bases unmatched. This CDR3 comprises 15 residues. CDR3 protein: CASSHRTGRDTEAFF. The CDR3 DNA sequence: TGCGCCAGCAGCCATCGGACAGGGAGGGACACTGAAGCTTTCTTT.

This clonotype showed up many times. The genes are TRBV4-3 and TRBJ2-7, with 7 bases aligning to TRBD1. V lost 4 bases to trimming and J lost 1 base; unmatched junction nucleotides: 7. CDR3 size: 15 residues. Germline values: CDR1 LGHNA, CDR2 YSLEER. The CDR3 reads CASSLGTDPSYEQYF. The CDR3 coding sequence is TGCGCCAGCAGCCTAGGGACAGACCCATCCTACGAGCAGTACTTC.

The rearrangement uses TRBV7-9 and TRBJ1-2, with 12 bases fitting TRBD1. The V gene end was trimmed by 4 bases and the J gene end by 3 bases; junction bases not matched to a gene: 9. Germline CDR1 and CDR2: SEHNR and FQNEAQ (reference sequence). There are 17 residues in the CDR3. The CDR3 nucleotides are TGTGCCAGCAGCTACGACGCCGGGACAGGGGGCCACTATGGCTACACCTTC. The encoded protein is CASSYDAGTGGHYGYTF.

The CDR3 loop is CASSVTLTGGHEKLFF. The CDR3, as DNA: TGTGCCAGCAGCGTTACCCTGACAGGGGGCCATGAAAAACTGTTTTTT. J is TRBJ1-4 and V is TRBV7-2; 10 bases agree with TRBD1. The germline V gene has CDR1 SGHTA and CDR2 FQGNSA. The CDR3 is 16 amino acids. Trimming cost V 5 bases and J 6 bases; bases outside gene matches: 9.

The V gene is TRBV4-2, the J gene TRBJ2-7; 7 bases are shared with TRBD1. After removal of 3 bases from V and 2 bases from J, the junction contained 4 bases not matched to a gene. This CDR3 has 14 residues. The germline gives CDR1 LGHNA, CDR2 YNFKEQ. CDR3 sequence reads: CASSQDTGAYEQYF. In DNA, the CDR3 is TGTGCCAGCAGCCAGGACACAGGGGCCTACGAGCAGTACTTC.

This clonotype was recorded at least ten times. The chain carries TRBV23-1 and TRBJ2-2; 11 bases line up with TRBD2. TRBV23-1 is placed among ORFs of uncertain function. With V trimmed by 2 bases and J by 5 bases, 1 base remained unmatched. The CDR3 totals 15 residues. Written as DNA, the CDR3 is TGCGCCAGCAGTCAACTAGCGGGGGGAACCGGGGAGCTGTTTTTT. The encoded protein is CASSQLAGGTGELFF.

This clonotype was detected many times. The rearrangement uses TRBV29-1 and TRBJ2-1, with D maybe TRBD1 (5 bases). Germline V gives CDR1 SQVTM, CDR2 ANQGSEA. CDR3 size: 15 residues. V was cut by 4 bases and J by 0 bases, with 13 bases left in between. The CDR3 bases are TGCAGCGTTGGACAGTTCATTAGCTCCTACAATGAGCAGTTCTTC. Translation gives CSVGQFISSYNEQFF.

This clonotype was picked up a small number of times. The chain employs TRBV5-1 and TRBJ1-2; the D is unclear. The CDR3 totals 15 residues. CDR1 is SGHRS and CDR2 is YFSETQ in the germline V gene. Trimming removed 7 bases at V and 1 base at J, with 17 bases between. DNA for the CDR3: TGCGCCAGCCCCCTCCAGAGGGATTATAACTATGGCTACACCTTC. Protein product: CASPLQRDYNYGYTF.

The gene calls are TRBV11-2 and TRBJ1-2; D perhaps matches TRBD1 (6 bases). The CDR3 is 13 amino acids. V was shortened by 0 bases and J by 8 bases, with 10 bases between the two germline ends. Looked up from germline, CDR1 is SGHAT and CDR2 is FQNNGV. CDR3 sequence reads: CASSLDRGRGYTF. The CDR3 coding sequence is TGTGCCAGCAGCTTAGACAGGGGAAGAGGCTACACCTTC.

There are a few counts of this clonotype. This rearrangement joins TRBV5-1 to TRBJ1-1, with D unresolved. Germline CDR1 SGHRS, CDR2 YFSETQ. The V end lost 4 bases, the J end lost 5 bases, and 15 bases lay between the germline ends. CDR3 size: 14 residues. As DNA, the CDR3 is TGCGCCAGCAGCAGCGAGTGGGCGCAAACTGAAGCTTTCTTT. Amino acids: CASSSEWAQTEAFF.

This sequence joins TRBV7-9 and TRBJ2-1; no clear D gene. This CDR3 has 15 residues. Germline V gives CDR1 SEHNR, CDR2 FQNEAQ (reference sequence). The germline V and J ends were trimmed by 5 bases and 0 bases, with 11 bases remaining between them. The CDR3 DNA sequence: TGTGCCAGCAGCCCGTCAGGCGACTCCTACAATGAGCAGTTCTTC. This sequence encodes CASSPSGDSYNEQFF.

This chain links TRBV10-3 with TRBJ1-3, with D uncertain. Trimming shortened V by 4 bases and J by 5 bases, and 6 bases separated the two germline ends. Germline CDR1 and CDR2: ENHRY and SYGVKD. The CDR3 has 12 residues. DNA of the CDR3: TGTGCCATCAGTGTCGAGAGAAACACCATATATTTT. Translation: CAISVERNTIYF.

This clonotype was recorded at least ten times. A much larger clone is a single base away; this may be a read error. The chain has TRBV9 and TRBJ2-5; D possibly corresponds to TRBD1 (5 bases). The CDR3 is made up of 12 amino acids. Between the trimmed V and J ends, which lost 0 bases and 5 bases, there was a span of 5 bases. Germline values: CDR1 SGDLS, CDR2 YYNGEE. This chain's CDR3 is CASSVEGETQYF. CDR3 coding DNA: TGTGCCAGCAGCGTAGAGGGGGAGACCCAGTACTTC.

This clonotype has a count of ten or more. The chain joins TRBV7-2 to TRBJ2-3; D call uncertain. The V end was cut by 5 bases, the J end by 2 bases, with 8 bases between. The CDR3 is 13 amino acids. CDR1 is SGHTA and CDR2 is FQGNSA in the germline V gene. The CDR3 loop is CASSQDNTDTQYF. DNA for the CDR3: TGTGCCAGCAGCCAAGACAACACAGATACGCAGTATTTT.